This TCR beta chain comes out of a study of PD-1 blockade in mismatch repair-deficient tumors. About the research overall: Patients had approximately 12 mismatch repair-deficient cancer types and were previously treated and progressing. Notes on the study in general: After pembrolizumab, tumor-resident clones rose rapidly, then generally contracted before radiologic responses.

Clones were sequenced by immunoSEQ multiplex PCR, and TCRdb holds only the in-frame ones, with some missing. This sample has about 38,000 clones, with approximately 85% found just once. The trim removed 0 bases at V and 2 bases at J, leaving 10 bases unmatched. CDR3 length equals 17 residues. CDR1 and CDR2 from the germline V gene are SGHVS and FNYEAQ. Details on this clone: What it recognizes is unknown.

Sample: peripheral blood, taken about 80 weeks after starting pembrolizumab. This TCR was recovered from an adult with mismatch repair-deficient cancer. The chain is built from TRBV7-6 and TRBJ2-7; the match to TRBD1 covers 7 bases. CDR3 DNA: TGTGCCAGCAGCTTAGCTTTCTCGGGACAGCAACCCTACGAGCAGTACTTC. Translating gives CASSLAFSGQQPYEQYF.